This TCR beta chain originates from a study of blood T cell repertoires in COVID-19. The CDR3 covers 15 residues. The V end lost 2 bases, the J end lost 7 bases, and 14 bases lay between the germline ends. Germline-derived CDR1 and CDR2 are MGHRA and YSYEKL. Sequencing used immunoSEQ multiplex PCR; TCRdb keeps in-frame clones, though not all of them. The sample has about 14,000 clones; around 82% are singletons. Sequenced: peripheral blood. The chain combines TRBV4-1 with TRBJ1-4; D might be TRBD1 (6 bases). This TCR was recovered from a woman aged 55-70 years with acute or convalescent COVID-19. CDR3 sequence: CASSQPGTFGEKLFF. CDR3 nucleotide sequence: TGCGCCAGCAGCCAACCCGGGACATTCGGTGAAAAACTGTTTTTT.